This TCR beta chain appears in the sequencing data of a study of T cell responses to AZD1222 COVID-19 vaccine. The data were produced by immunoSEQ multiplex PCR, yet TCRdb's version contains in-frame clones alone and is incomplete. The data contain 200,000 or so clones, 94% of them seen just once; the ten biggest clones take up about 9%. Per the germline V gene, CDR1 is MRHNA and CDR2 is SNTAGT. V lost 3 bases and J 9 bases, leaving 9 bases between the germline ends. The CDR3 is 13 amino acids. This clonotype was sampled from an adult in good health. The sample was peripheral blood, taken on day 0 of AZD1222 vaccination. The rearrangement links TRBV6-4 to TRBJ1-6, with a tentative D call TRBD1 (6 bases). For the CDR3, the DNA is TGTGCCAGCAGTGAACAGGGAGGTTCACCCCTCCACTTT. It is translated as CASSEQGGSPLHF.